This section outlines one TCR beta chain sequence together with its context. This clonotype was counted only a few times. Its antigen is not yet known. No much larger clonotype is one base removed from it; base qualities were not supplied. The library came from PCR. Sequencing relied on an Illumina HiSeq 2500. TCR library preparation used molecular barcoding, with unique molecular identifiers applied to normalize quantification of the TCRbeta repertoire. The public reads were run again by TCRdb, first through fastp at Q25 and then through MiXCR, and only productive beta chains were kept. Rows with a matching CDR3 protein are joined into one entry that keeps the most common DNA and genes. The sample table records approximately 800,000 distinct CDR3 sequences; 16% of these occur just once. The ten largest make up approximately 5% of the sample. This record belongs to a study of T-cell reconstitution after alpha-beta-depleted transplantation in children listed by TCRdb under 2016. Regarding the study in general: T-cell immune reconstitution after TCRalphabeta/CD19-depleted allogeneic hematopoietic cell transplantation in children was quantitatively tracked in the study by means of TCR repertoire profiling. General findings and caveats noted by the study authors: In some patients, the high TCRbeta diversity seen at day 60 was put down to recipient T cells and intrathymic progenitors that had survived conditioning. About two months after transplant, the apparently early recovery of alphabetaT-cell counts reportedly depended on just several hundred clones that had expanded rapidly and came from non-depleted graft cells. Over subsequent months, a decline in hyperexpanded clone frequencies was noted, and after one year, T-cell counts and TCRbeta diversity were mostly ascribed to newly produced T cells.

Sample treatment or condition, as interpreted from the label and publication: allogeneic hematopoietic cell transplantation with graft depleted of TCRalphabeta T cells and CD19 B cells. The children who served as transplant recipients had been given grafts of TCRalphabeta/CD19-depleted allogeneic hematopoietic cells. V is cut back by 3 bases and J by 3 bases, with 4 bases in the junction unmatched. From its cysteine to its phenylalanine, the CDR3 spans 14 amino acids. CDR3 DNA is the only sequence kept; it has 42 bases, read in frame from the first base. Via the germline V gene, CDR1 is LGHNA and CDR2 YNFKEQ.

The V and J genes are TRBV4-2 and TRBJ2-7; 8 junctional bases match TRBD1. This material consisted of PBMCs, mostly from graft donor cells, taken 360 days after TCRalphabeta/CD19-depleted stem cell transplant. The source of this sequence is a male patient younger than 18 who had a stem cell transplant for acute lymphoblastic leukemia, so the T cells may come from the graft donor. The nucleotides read TGTGCCAGCAGCCAGCCGGACAGGGTCTACGAGCAGTACTTC. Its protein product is CASSQPDRVYEQYF.